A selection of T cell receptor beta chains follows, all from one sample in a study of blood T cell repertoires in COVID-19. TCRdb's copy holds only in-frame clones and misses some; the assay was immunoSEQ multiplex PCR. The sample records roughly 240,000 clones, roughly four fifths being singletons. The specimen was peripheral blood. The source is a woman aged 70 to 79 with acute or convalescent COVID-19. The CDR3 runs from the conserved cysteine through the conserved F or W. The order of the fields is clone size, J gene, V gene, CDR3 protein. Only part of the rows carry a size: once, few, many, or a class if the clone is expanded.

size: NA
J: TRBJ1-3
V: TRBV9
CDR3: CASSWGGGVTSGNTIYF

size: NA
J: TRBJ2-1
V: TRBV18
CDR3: CASSPPQALAGGNEQFF

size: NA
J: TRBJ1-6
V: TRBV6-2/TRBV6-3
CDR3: CASSYLDSSTYNSPLHF

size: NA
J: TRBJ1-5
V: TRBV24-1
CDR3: CATSAGTGPHQPQHF

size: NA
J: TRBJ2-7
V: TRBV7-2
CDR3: CASSTITISSYEQYF

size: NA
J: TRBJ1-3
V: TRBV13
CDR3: CASSPKAGHLKSSGNTIYF

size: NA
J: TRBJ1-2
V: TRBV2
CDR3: CASSEAGRRTGPATDGYTF

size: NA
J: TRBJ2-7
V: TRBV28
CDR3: CASSYVIASGASYEQYF

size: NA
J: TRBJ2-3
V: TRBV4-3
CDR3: CASSQEKLALYTQYF

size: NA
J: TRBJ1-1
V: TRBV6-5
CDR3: CASSRTGTGTEAFF

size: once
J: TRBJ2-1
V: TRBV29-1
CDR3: CSVHGQELYNEQFF

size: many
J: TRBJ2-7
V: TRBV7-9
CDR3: CASSFGAGEQYF

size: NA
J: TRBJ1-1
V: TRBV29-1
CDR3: CSVKELQGGNTEAFF

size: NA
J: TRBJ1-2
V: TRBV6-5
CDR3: CASSYSQGLNYGYTF

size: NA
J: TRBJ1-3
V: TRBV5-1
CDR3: CASSLGAGLNTIYF

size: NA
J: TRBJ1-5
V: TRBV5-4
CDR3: CASSLQGVGQPQHF

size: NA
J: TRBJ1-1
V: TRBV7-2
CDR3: CASSLAQGVTEAFF

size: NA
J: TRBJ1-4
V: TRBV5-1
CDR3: CASSRTDSSNEKLFF

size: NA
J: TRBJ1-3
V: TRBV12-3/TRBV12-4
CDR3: CASSFSGNTIYF

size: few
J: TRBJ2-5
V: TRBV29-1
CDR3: CSVESSVQETQYF

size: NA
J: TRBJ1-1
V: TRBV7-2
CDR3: CASSQANRLLNTEAFF

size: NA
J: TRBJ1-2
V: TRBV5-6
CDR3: CASSLPGQNYGYTF

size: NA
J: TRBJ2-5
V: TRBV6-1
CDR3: CASSESTGSQETQYF

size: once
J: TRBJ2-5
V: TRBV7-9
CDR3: CASKIDSQETQYF

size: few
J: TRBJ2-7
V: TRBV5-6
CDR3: CASSEAGGDEQYF

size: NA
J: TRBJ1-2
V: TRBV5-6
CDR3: CASSHFQAGYGYTF

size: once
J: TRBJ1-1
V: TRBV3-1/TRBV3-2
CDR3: CASGGGKNTEAFF

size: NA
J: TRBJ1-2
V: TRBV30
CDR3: CAWSVQGPYGYTF

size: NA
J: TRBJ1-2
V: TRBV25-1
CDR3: CASSDRPYGYTF

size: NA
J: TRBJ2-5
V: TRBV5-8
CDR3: CASSLAGQGPETQYF

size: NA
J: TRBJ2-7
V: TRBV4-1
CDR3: CASSRGGPGNEQYF

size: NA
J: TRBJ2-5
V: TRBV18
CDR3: CASSPRQGVRETQYF

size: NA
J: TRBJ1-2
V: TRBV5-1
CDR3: CASSLDSPGVGYGYTF

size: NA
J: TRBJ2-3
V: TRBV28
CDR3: CASSSVDTQYF

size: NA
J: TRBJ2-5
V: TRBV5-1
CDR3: CASSGTGFQETQYF

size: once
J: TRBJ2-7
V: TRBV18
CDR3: CASSPFTQGAGYEQYF

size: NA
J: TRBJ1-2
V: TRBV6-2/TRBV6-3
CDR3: CASSRTGPANYGYTF

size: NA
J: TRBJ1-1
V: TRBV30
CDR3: CAWSELRVLNTEAFF

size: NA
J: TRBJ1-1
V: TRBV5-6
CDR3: CASSFAGAVGGMNTEAFF

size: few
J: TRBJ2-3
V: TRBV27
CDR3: CASSLIPGLSTDTQYF

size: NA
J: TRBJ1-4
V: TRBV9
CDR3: CASSVRTGSKEKLFF

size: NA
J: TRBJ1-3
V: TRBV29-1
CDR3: CSVQTVGNTIYF

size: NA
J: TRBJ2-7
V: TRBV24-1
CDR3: CATSDLAPLDRSYEQYF

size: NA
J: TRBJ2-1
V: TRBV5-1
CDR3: CASSLGDYYNEQFF

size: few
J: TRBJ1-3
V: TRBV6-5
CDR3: CASSIQGFSGNTIYF

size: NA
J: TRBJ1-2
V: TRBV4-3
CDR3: CASSQDRPGQGINYGYTF

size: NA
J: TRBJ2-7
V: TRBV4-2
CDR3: CASSQDPDSYEQYF

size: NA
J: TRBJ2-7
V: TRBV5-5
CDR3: CASNLGQAGYEQYF

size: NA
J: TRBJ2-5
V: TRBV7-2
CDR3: CASSLSWGLGETQYF

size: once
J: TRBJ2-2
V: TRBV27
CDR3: CASSTRDSGNGELFF

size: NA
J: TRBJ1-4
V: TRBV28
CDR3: CASRPRTLAVTNEKLFF

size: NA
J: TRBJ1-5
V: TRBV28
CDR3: CASSRPTGAGQPQHF

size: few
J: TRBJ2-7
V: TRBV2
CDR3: CASQRGSYEQYF

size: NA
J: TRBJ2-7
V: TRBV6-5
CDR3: CASSPPGVYEQYF

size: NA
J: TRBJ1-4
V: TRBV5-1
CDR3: CASSLGRGGASNEKLFF

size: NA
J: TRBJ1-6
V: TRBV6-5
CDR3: CASSYRNSPLHF

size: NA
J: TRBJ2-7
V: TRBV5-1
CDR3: CASALGGAGSYEQYF

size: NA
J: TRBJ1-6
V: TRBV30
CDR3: CAWGRQGPSPLHF